Shown below are 16 T cell receptor beta chains from a single sample sequenced in a study of T cell changes during pregnancy in multiple sclerosis. Using immunoSEQ multiplex PCR, the repertoire was profiled, and TCRdb retains in-frame clones only, with some absent. In the table there are about 38,000 clones, around nine tenths of which are singletons. The sample consisted of CD4+ T cells from peripheral blood mononuclear cells, taken in the third trimester of pregnancy. All receptors derive from a female donor in good health, enrolled as a control in a pregnancy study.

V and J are TRBV19 and TRBJ1-2, with 11 bases matching TRBD1. Trimming cost V 5 bases and J 1 base; bases outside gene matches: 6. CDR1 and CDR2 (germline): LNHDA, SQIVND (reference sequence). This CDR3 has 16 residues. This chain's CDR3 is CASSPRTGGVNYGYTF. The CDR3 nucleotides are TGTGCCAGTAGTCCCAGGACAGGGGGCGTTAACTATGGCTACACCTTC.

The rearrangement links TRBV10-1 to TRBJ1-4; D is ambiguous. Trimming stripped 4 bases from V and 2 bases from J, with 8 bases between. CDR3 size: 14 residues. Germline V gene data show CDR1 as WNHNN and CDR2 as SYGVQD (reference sequence). This chain's CDR3 is CASSAGVTNEKLFF. The CDR3 nucleotides are TGCGCCAGCAGTGCCGGGGTTACTAATGAAAAACTGTTTTTT.

The chain combines TRBV2 with TRBJ2-1, with 7 bases matching TRBD2. The CDR3 runs to 16 residues. V dropped 6 bases and J dropped 3; count of bases not matched to a gene: 11. CDR1 is SNHLY, CDR2 FYNNEI, per germline. CDR3 DNA: TGTGCCAGCAGCTCCACCGGGCGGGAGAGCTACAATGAGCAGTTCTTC. It specifies CASSSTGRESYNEQFF.

This chain links TRBV5-4 with TRBJ1-2; no clear D. Germline lookup yields CDR1 SGHNT and CDR2 YYREEE (reference sequence). Between the trimmed V and J ends, which lost 0 bases and 4 bases, there was a span of 16 bases. The length of the CDR3 is 16 residues. The CDR3 spells CASSLGSTDRTYGYTF. CDR3 in DNA: TGTGCCAGCAGCTTGGGGTCGACTGACCGAACCTATGGCTACACCTTC.

The rearrangement joins TRBV5-1 to TRBJ1-5, with TRBD1 identical over 10 bases. This CDR3 spans 16 amino acids. Germline V gene sequence: CDR1 SGHRS, CDR2 YFSETQ. J gave up 5 bases and V 5 bases, and 10 bases lay outside the gene matches. Written as DNA, the CDR3 is TGCGCCAGCAGGCCCGAACCGACAGGGGGCTATCAGCCCCAGCATTTT. It yields the protein CASRPEPTGGYQPQHF.

This clone has more than one count but fewer than ten. The gene calls are TRBV7-3 and TRBJ1-1; possible D gene TRBD1, 5 bases. Between the trimmed V and J ends, which lost 7 bases and 0 bases, there was a span of 12 bases. The V gene's germline CDR1 is SGHTA and CDR2 FQGTGA. This CDR3 has 14 amino acids. The CDR3 region is CASTPGGMNTEAFF. CDR3 nucleotide sequence: TGTGCCAGCACTCCCGGGGGGATGAACACTGAAGCTTTCTTT.

The chain recombines TRBV5-4 with TRBJ1-1; a weak D match, TRBD1 (5 bases). The germline V gene has CDR1 SGHNT and CDR2 YYREEE (reference sequence). CDR3 length equals 13 residues. V gave up 4 bases and J gave up 11 bases, with 18 bases separating them. The CDR3 region has the DNA TGTGCCAGCAGCGCAGAAATAGGGGCTTGGGCTTTCTTT. It translates to CASSAEIGAWAFF.

The rearrangement links TRBV27 to TRBJ2-5; 8 positions agree with TRBD1. The CDR3 has 15 amino acids. The germline V gene encodes CDR1 MNHEY and CDR2 SMNVEV (reference sequence). Trimming took 1 base from V and 11 from J; bases not matched to a gene: 12. The CDR3 nucleotides read TGTGCCAGCAGTTTATTCGGGACAGGACTTTTTGAGCAGTACTTC. Its translation: CASSLFGTGLFEQYF.

This chain joins TRBV19 and TRBJ1-5, with unresolved D. CDR3 length equals 16 residues. V lost 4 bases and J lost 3, with 16 bases in between. The germline V gene has CDR1 LNHDA and CDR2 SQIVND (reference sequence). The CDR3 DNA reads TGTGCCAGTAGTACCCGGACTGGGCAGGTCAATCAGCCCCAGCATTTT. Translated, it gives CASSTRTGQVNQPQHF.

This clone was seen just once. The chain links TRBV5-1 to TRBJ1-1, with D perhaps matching TRBD1 (6 bases). The CDR3 sequence is 15 residues long. Trimming removed 4 bases at V and 1 base at J, with 14 bases between. Germline lookup yields CDR1 SGHRS and CDR2 YFSETQ. The CDR3 is CASSATGVPNTEAFF. The CDR3 DNA follows: TGCGCCAGCAGCGCGACAGGTGTCCCGAACACTGAAGCTTTCTTT.

The V gene is TRBV10-3, the J gene TRBJ1-3, with 9 bases identical to TRBD1. There are 17 residues in the CDR3. Losses at the gene ends were 3 bases for V and 4 bases for J; bases not matched to a gene: 10. Looked up from germline, CDR1 is ENHRY and CDR2 is SYGVKD. As DNA, the CDR3 is TGTGCCATCAGTGATCCCGGGACAGGGTTGTCCGGAAACACCATATATTTT. It translates to CAISDPGTGLSGNTIYF.

V is TRBV5-6 and J is TRBJ1-1; D is uncertain. This CDR3 is built from 11 residues. Germline values: CDR1 SGHDT, CDR2 YYEEEE. Trimming cost V 7 bases and J 2 bases, with 6 bases left between them. The DNA of the CDR3 is TGTGCCAGCGAGGGAAACACTGAAGCTTTCTTT. Encoded protein: CASEGNTEAFF.

The chain joins TRBV28 to TRBJ2-7; D is unresolved. This CDR3 is built from 12 residues. Germline V lookup: CDR1 MDHEN, CDR2 SYDVKM. Trimming removed 6 bases at V and 4 bases at J, with 10 bases between. The CDR3 DNA reads as TGTGCCAGCAGCCTGAAGCGTTACGAGCAGTACTTC. This translates into CASSLKRYEQYF.

This chain joins TRBV9 and TRBJ2-3, with TRBD2 identical over 8 bases. From germline, CDR1 is SGDLS and CDR2 YYNGEE. CDR3 size: 14 residues. The V gene end was trimmed by 3 bases and the J gene end by 5 bases; junction bases not matched to a gene: 5. The CDR3 here is CASSEGLAGDTQYF. The CDR3 nucleotides read TGTGCCAGCAGCGAAGGCCTAGCGGGAGATACGCAGTATTTT.

The chain recombines TRBV7-8 with TRBJ2-3, with 7 nucleotides matching TRBD2. This CDR3 is built from 19 residues. The V and J ends lost 5 bases and 3 bases, in that order; junction bases with no gene match: 20. Germline V lookup: CDR1 SGHVS, CDR2 FQNEAQ. DNA for the CDR3: TGTGCCAGCAGCACACTAGGGCTAGCGGTCCCCCGGGAGACAGATACGCAGTATTTT. Its translation: CASSTLGLAVPRETDTQYF.

The table lists this clone with a count of one. The V gene is TRBV28, the J gene TRBJ2-5, with D possibly TRBD2 on 5 matching bases. Germline CDR1 reads MDHEN; CDR2 reads SYDVKM. The V and J ends lost 6 bases and 9 bases respectively, with 23 bases between them. The CDR3 length is 15 residues. CDR3 loop: CASSPLERVGRAQYF. DNA of the CDR3: TGTGCCAGCAGCCCCTTAGAGAGGGTGGGCCGGGCCCAGTACTTC.